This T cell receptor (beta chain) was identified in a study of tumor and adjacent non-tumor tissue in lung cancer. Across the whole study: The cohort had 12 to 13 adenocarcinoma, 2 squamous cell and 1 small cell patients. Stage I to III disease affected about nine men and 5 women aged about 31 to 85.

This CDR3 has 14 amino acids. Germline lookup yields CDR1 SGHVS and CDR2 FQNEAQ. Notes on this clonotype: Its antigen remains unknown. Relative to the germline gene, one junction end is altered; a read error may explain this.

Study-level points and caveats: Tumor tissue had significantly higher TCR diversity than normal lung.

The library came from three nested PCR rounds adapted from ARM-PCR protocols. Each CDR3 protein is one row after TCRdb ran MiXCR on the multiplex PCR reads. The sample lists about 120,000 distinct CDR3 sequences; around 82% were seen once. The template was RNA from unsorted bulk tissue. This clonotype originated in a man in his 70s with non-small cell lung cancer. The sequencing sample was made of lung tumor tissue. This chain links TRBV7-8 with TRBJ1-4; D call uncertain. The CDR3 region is CASSLDRTNKKPFF. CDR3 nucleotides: TGTGCCAGCAGCTTAGATAGGACTAATAAAAAACCGTTTTTT.